This T cell receptor beta chain was retrieved from a study of T cells after posttransplantation cyclophosphamide. Methotrexate plus calcineurin inhibitor accompanied controls' myeloablative marrow transplants; sampling was 1 year later. Turning to this clone: Its target is unknown. The sample carries other DNA sequences with the same CDR3.

Profiled with immunoSEQ multiplex PCR; TCRdb holds only in-frame clones, not every one. The sample has more than 15,000 clones, around 90% seen once. Whole-study findings and limits: TRB clonality was highly associated with recipient CMV seropositivity and reactivation. Blood and skin or GI T cell repertoires showed limited TRB overlap. Later post-transplant blood repertoires were often dominated by donor CD8+ memory clones.

J gave up 9 bases and V 3 bases, and 14 bases lay outside the gene matches. The CDR3 sequence is 18 residues long. Germline CDR1 reads SGDLS; CDR2 reads YYNGEE. This specimen consisted of PBMCs, obtained after an allogeneic stem cell transplant with a calcineurin inhibitor and methotrexate. The source of this sequence is a male patient aged 50 to 59 who received an allogeneic stem cell transplant from an unrelated donor, was CMV-positive, and had chronic GVHD only. A share of the T cells may be of graft donor origin. V and J are TRBV9 and TRBJ2-1, with TRBD2 matching over 14 bases. This chain's CDR3 is CASSAPTSGRGLNTEQFF. As DNA, the CDR3 is TGTGCCAGCAGCGCCCCGACTAGCGGGAGGGGATTGAATACTGAGCAGTTCTTC.